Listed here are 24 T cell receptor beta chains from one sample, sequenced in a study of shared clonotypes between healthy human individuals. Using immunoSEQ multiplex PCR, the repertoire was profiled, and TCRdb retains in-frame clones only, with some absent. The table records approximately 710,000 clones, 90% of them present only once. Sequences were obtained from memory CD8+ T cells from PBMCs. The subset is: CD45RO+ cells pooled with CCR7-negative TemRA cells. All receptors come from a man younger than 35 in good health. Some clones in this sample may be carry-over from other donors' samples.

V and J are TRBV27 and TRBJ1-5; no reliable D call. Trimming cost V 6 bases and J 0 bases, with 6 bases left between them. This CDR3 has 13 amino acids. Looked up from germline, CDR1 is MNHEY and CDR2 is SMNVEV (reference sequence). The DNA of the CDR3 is TGTGCCAGCAGAACATATAGCAATCAGCCCCAGCATTTT. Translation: CASRTYSNQPQHF.

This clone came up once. This CDR3 reads CASRGAGQETQYF. DNA of the CDR3: TGTGCCAGCCGGGGGGCAGGCCAAGAGACCCAGTACTTC. The J gene is TRBJ2-5, the V gene TRBV6-6; maybe TRBD2 (7 bases). Per germline, CDR1 MNHNY and CDR2 SVGAGI (reference sequence). The CDR3 consists of 13 residues. Trimming shortened V by 8 bases and J by 1 base, and 11 bases separated the two germline ends.

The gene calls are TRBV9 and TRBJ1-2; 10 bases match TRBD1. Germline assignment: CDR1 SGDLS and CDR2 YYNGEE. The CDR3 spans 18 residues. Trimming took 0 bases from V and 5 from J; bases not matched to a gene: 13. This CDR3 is CASSVDKTGTGDSYGYTF. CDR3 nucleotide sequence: TGTGCCAGCAGCGTAGATAAAACCGGGACAGGGGATTCGTATGGCTACACCTTC. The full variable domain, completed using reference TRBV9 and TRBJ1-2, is DSGVTQTPKHLITATGQRVTLRCSPRSGDLSVYWYQQSLDQGLQFLIQYYNGEERAKGNILERFSAQQFPDLHSELNLSSLELGDSALYFCASSVDKTGTGDSYGYTFGSGTRLTVV.

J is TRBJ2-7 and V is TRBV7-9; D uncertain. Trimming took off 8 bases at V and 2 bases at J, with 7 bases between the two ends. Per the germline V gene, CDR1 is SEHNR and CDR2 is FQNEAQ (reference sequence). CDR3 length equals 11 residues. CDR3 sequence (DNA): TGTGCCAGCGTTAGTCCCTACGAGCAGTACTTC. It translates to CASVSPYEQYF.

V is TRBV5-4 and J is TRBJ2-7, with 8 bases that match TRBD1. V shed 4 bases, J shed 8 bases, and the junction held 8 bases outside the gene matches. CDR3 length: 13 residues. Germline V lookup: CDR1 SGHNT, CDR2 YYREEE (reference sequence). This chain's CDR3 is CASSQGQDQKQYF. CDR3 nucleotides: TGTGCCAGCAGCCAGGGACAGGACCAGAAGCAGTACTTC. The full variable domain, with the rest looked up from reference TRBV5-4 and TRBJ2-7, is ETGVTQSPTHLIKTRGQQVTLRCSSQSGHNTVSWYQQALGQGPQFIFQYYREEENGRGNFPPRFSGLQFPNYSSELNVNALELDDSALYLCASSQGQDQKQYFGPGTRLTVT.

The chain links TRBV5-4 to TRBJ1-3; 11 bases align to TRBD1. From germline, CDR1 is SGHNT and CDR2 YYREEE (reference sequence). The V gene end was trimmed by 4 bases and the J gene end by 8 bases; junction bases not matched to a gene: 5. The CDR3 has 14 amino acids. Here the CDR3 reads CASSPGQGVDTIYF. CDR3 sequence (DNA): TGTGCCAGCAGCCCGGGACAGGGGGTGGACACCATATATTTT.

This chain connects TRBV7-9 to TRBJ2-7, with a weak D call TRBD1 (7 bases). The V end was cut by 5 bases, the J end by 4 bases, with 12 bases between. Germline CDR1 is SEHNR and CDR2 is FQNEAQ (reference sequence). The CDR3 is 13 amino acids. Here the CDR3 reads CASSQQGRYEQYF. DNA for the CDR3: TGTGCCAGCAGCCAACAGGGGAGGTACGAGCAGTACTTC.

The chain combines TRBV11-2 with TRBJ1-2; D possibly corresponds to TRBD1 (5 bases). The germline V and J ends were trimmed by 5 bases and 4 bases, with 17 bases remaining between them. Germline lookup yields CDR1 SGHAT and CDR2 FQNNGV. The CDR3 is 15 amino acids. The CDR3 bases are TGTGCCAGCAGCCGGCCAGGGAGGCTAGGCTATGGCTACACCTTC. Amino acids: CASSRPGRLGYGYTF.

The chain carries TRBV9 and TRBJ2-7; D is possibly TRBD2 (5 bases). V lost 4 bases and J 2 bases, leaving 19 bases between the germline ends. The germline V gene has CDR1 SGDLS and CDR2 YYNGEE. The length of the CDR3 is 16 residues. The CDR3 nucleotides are TGTGCCAGCAGCCCACAACCGGGATCTCACCCCTACGAGCAGTACTTC. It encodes CASSPQPGSHPYEQYF.

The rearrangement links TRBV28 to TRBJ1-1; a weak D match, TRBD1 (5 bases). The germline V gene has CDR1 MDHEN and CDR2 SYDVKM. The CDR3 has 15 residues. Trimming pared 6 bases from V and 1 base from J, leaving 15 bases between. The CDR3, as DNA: TGTGCCAGCAGACCAGCCCGGGGCCCGAACACTGAAGCTTTCTTT. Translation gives CASRPARGPNTEAFF.

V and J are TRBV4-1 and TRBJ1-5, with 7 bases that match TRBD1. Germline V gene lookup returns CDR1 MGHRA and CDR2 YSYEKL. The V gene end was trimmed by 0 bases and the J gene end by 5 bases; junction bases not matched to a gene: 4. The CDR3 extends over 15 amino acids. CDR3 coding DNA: TGCGCCAGCAGCCAAGATCAAAGGGGGCATCAGCCCCAGCATTTT. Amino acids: CASSQDQRGHQPQHF.

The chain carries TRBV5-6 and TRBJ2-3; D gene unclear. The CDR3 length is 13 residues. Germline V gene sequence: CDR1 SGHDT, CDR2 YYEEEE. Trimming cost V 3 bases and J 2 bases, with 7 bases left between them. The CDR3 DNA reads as TGTGCCAGCAGCTACGGTTCCACAGATACGCAGTATTTT. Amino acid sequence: CASSYGSTDTQYF.

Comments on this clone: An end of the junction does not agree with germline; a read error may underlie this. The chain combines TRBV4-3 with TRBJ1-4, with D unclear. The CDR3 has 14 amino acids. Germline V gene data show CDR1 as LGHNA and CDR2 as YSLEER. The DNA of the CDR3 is TGCGCCAGCAGCCAAGATTCAGTGGCAGGCAAACTTTTTTTT. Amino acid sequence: CASSQDSVAGKLFF.

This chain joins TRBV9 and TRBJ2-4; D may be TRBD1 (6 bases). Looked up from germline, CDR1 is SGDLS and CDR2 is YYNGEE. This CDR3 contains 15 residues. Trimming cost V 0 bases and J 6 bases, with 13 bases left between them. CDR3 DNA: TGTGCCAGCAGCGTAGCCTGGGGCAGGGGAAACATTCAGTACTTC. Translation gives CASSVAWGRGNIQYF.

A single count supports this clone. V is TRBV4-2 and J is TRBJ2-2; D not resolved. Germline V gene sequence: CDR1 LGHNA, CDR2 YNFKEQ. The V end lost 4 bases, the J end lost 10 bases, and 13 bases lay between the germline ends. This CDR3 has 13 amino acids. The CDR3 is CASSPFLDLELFF. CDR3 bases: TGTGCCAGCAGCCCCTTCCTCGATTTGGAGCTGTTTTTT.

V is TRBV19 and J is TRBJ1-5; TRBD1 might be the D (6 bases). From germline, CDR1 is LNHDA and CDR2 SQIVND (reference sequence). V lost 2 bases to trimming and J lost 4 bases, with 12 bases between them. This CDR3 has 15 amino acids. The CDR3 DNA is TGTGCCAGTAGTATATTTCAGGGGCCTAATCAGCCCCAGCATTTT. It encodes CASSIFQGPNQPQHF.

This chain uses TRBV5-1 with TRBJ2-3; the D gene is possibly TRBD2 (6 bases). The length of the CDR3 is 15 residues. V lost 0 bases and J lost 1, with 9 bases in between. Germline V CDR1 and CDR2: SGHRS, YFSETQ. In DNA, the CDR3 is TGCGCCAGCAGCTTGGATGGCGGGGGCACAGATACGCAGTATTTT. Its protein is CASSLDGGGTDTQYF.

The CDR3: CASSLEVTCTF. For the CDR3, the DNA is TGTGCCAGCAGCTTAGAGGTGACTTGCACCTTC. V is TRBV13 and J is TRBJ1-2, with D hard to call. V was pared by 1 base and J by 13 bases, with 10 bases between. Germline values: CDR1 PRHDT, CDR2 FYEKMQ (reference sequence). This CDR3 has 11 residues. Full variable domain (rest looked up from reference TRBV13 and TRBJ1-2): AAGVIQSPRHLIKEKRETATLKCYPIPRHDTVYWYQQGPGQDPQFLISFYEKMQSDKGSIPDRFSAQQFSDYHSELNMSSLELGDSALYFCASSLEVTCTFGSGTRLTVV.

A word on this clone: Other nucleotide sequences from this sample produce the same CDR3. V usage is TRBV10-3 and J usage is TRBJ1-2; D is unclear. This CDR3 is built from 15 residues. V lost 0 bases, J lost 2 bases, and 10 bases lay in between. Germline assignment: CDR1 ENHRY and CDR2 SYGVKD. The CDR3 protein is CAISESGRTNYGYTF. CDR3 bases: TGTGCCATCAGTGAGTCGGGCAGAACGAACTATGGCTACACCTTC.

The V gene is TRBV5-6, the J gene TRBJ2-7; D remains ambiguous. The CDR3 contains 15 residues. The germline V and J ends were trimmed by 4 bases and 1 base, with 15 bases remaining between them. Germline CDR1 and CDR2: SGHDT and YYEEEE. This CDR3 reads CASSPGPGPSYEQYF. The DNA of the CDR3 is TGTGCCAGCAGCCCCGGCCCCGGGCCATCCTACGAGCAGTACTTC.

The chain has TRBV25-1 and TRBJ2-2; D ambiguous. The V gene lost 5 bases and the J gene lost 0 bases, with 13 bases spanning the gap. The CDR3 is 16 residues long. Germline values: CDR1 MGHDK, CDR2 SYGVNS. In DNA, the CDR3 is TGTGCCAGCAGTTTCCCCCACGGAACGAACACCGGGGAGCTGTTTTTT. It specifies CASSFPHGTNTGELFF.

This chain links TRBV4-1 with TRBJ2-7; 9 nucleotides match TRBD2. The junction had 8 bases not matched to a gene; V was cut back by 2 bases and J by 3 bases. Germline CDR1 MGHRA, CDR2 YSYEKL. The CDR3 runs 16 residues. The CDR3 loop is CASSQSMVAGVYEQYF. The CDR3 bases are TGCGCCAGCAGCCAATCTATGGTAGCGGGAGTCTACGAGCAGTACTTC.

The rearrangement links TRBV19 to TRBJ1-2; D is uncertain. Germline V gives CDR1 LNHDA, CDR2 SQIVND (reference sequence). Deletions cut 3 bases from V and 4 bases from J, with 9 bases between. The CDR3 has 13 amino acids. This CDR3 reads CASSIAPTYGYTF. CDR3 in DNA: TGTGCCAGTAGTATCGCCCCTACCTATGGCTACACCTTC. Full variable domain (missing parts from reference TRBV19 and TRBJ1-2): DGGITQSPKYLFRKEGQNVTLSCEQNLNHDAMYWYRQDPGQGLRLIYYSQIVNDFQKGDIAEGYSVSREKKESFPLTVTSAQKNPTAFYLCASSIAPTYGYTFGSGTRLTVV.

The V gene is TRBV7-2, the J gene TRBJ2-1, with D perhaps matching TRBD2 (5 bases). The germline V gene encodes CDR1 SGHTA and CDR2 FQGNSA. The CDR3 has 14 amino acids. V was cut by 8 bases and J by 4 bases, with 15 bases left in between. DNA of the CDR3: TGTGCCAGCGGAATCTCGGACTTATACAATGAGCAGTTCTTC. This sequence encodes CASGISDLYNEQFF.